The clone carrying this TCR beta chain was seen a handful of times. Its antigen is as yet unknown. Germline lookup yields CDR1 GTSNPN and CDR2 SVGIG (reference sequence). The CDR3 extends over 13 amino acids. The V and J ends lost 8 bases and 4 bases respectively, with 18 bases between them. This record belongs to a study of T cell responses to AZD1222 COVID-19 vaccine. Points from the study as a whole: Clonal diversity may have been underestimated in mostly white British donors.

Sequencing used immunoSEQ multiplex PCR; TCRdb keeps in-frame clones, though not all of them. The table has tens of thousands of clones, about 90% seen once. The rearrangement joins TRBV30 to TRBJ2-7, with D possibly being TRBD2 (6 bases). This TCR derives from an adult in good health. The material was peripheral blood, obtained on day 0 of AZD1222 vaccination. The CDR3 loop is CAGRGDRKYEQYF. The DNA for the CDR3 is TGTGCCGGGCGGGGTGACAGAAAATACGAGCAGTACTTC.